This entry lists 13 T cell receptor beta chains sequenced from one sample in a study of early T cells in non-severe SARS-CoV-2 infection. MiXCR was run by TCRdb on the 5' RACE reads, yielding one entry per CDR3 protein. The table shows some 32,000 distinct CDR3 sequences, with roughly 3.9% occurring only once. The sequencing input was whole blood. The receptors originated from an adult who was a healthcare worker with PCR-confirmed SARS-CoV-2 infection or an uninfected control (not recorded which).

This clonotype was seen at least ten times. The J gene is TRBJ2-7, the V gene TRBV29-1, with TRBD1 identical over 8 bases. J gave up 4 bases and V 8 bases, and 19 bases lay outside the gene matches. Germline lookup yields CDR1 SQVTM and CDR2 ANQGSEA. The CDR3 length is 16 residues. Here the CDR3 reads CSRSTDRGKIWYEQYF. The CDR3 DNA sequence: TGCAGCCGATCCACCGACAGGGGAAAAATCTGGTACGAGCAGTACTTC.

This clonotype was picked up many times. The chain has TRBV4-1 and TRBJ1-1; D unclear. The V end lost 3 bases, the J end lost 2 bases, and 7 bases lay between the germline ends. This CDR3 has 13 residues. The germline gives CDR1 MGHRA, CDR2 YSYEKL. In DNA, the CDR3 is TGCGCCAGCAGCCAGGGTGGAAACACTGAAGCTTTCTTT. Translated: CASSQGGNTEAFF.

This clonotype was counted at least ten times. The chain carries TRBV29-1 and TRBJ1-1, with a tentative D call TRBD1 (5 bases). Looked up from germline, CDR1 is SQVTM and CDR2 is ANQGSEA. Deletions cut 8 bases from V and 5 bases from J, with 15 bases between. The CDR3 is made up of 12 amino acids. In DNA, the CDR3 is TGCAGCACTGGGACTCCGGGGACTGAAGCTTTCTTT. It yields the protein CSTGTPGTEAFF. Drawing the rest from reference TRBV29-1 and TRBJ1-1, the complete variable domain is SAVISQKPSRDICQRGTSLTIQCQVDSQVTMMFWYRQQPGQSLTLIATANQGSEATYESGFVIDKFPISRPNLTFSTLTVSNMSPEDSSIYLCSTGTPGTEAFFGQGTRLTVV.

This clonotype turned up a few times. V usage is TRBV30 and J usage is TRBJ1-1; no clear D. This CDR3 comprises 14 residues. The V gene's germline CDR1 is GTSNPN and CDR2 SVGIG (reference sequence). Between the trimmed V and J ends, which lost 2 bases and 4 bases, there was a span of 14 bases. The CDR3 region has the DNA TGTGCCTGGAGTCGGGGATCCCTGAGCACTGAAGCTTTCTTT. Its translation is CAWSRGSLSTEAFF.

This clonotype was observed many times. V is TRBV10-1 and J is TRBJ2-7; D is tentatively TRBD1 or TRBD2 (5 bases each). The V end lost 3 bases, the J end lost 0 bases, and 12 bases lay between the germline ends. This CDR3 is built from 15 residues. CDR1 and CDR2 from the germline V gene are WNHNN and SYGVQD (reference sequence). The CDR3 here is CASSDLGANSYEQYF. The CDR3 DNA reads as TGCGCCAGCAGTGATCTCGGGGCTAACTCCTACGAGCAGTACTTC.

This clonotype was seen many times. The chain combines TRBV20-1 with TRBJ2-1; 10 nucleotides line up with TRBD2. Germline V CDR1 and CDR2: DFQATT, SNEGSKA (reference sequence). CDR3 length: 15 residues. The V segment lost 4 bases and the J segment 4 bases; nucleotides outside the gene matches: 7. This CDR3 reads CSATSGRSPYNEQFF. Written as DNA, the CDR3 is TGCAGTGCTACTAGCGGGAGAAGTCCTTACAATGAGCAGTTCTTC.

Concerning this clonotype: Possible read error: a much larger clone is one base away. The gene calls are TRBV7-9 and TRBJ1-6; possibly TRBD1 for D (6 bases). Germline values: CDR1 SEHNR, CDR2 FQNEAQ (reference sequence). The CDR3 consists of 14 residues. The CDR3 DNA is TGTGCCAGCAAAACTCCGGGACAAAATTCAGCCCTCCACTTT. Its protein product is CASKTPGQNSALHF.

In its sample, this clonotype was seen many times. Written as DNA, the CDR3 is TGTGCCAGCAGCCAGAGCCAGCCCGAGAGGGCTTTCTTT. This encodes CASSQSQPERAFF. V is TRBV7-2 and J is TRBJ1-1, with D unclear. CDR3 length: 13 residues. Trimming took 5 bases from V and 11 from J, leaving 18 bases between them. Germline lookup yields CDR1 SGHTA and CDR2 FQGNSA.

About this clonotype itself: A much more abundant neighbour one base away suggests this may be a read error. The J gene is TRBJ2-7, the V gene TRBV3-1, with D uncertain. The V gene lost 4 bases and the J gene lost 6 bases, with 13 bases spanning the gap. The CDR3 has 13 amino acids. Germline V gene lookup returns CDR1 LGHDT and CDR2 YNNKEL (reference sequence). CDR3 residues: CASSLKVDCEQYF. In DNA, the CDR3 is TGTGCCAGCAGCCTCAAGGTAGACTGCGAGCAGTACTTC.

This clonotype appeared many times. The V and J genes are TRBV7-2 and TRBJ2-7, with D perhaps TRBD1 (5 bases). This CDR3 contains 14 residues. Germline V CDR1 and CDR2: SGHTA, FQGNSA. V was shortened by 0 bases and J by 7 bases, with 13 bases between the two germline ends. The CDR3 reads CASSLATAPAEQYF. The DNA of the CDR3 is TGTGCCAGCAGCTTAGCGACAGCCCCCGCTGAGCAGTACTTC.

The sample holds many counts of this clonotype. The chain combines TRBV19 with TRBJ2-2, with D unclear. Germline V gives CDR1 LNHDA, CDR2 SQIVND (reference sequence). The CDR3 is 10 residues long. The V and J ends lost 6 bases and 8 bases respectively, with 4 bases between them. The CDR3 DNA follows: TGTGCCAGTAGCGAGGGGGAGCTGTTTTTT. Translation gives CASSEGELFF.

The sample holds many counts of this clonotype. The rearrangement joins TRBV20-1 to TRBJ1-1, with TRBD1 matching over 8 bases. V trimming: 5 bases; J trimming: 3 bases; junction bases outside the gene matches: 5. This CDR3 is 13 amino acids long. Per germline, CDR1 DFQATT and CDR2 SNEGSKA (reference sequence). CDR3 sequence reads: CSAPTGADTEAFF. The DNA of the CDR3 is TGCAGTGCTCCGACAGGGGCTGACACTGAAGCTTTCTTT.

This clonotype was observed a few times. The V gene is TRBV5-1, the J gene TRBJ1-1; D remains ambiguous. This CDR3 is 14 amino acids long. The germline V gene has CDR1 SGHRS and CDR2 YFSETQ. The V and J ends lost 0 bases and 5 bases respectively, with 11 bases between them. CDR3 sequence reads: CASSLETTLTEAFF. For the CDR3, the DNA is TGCGCCAGCAGCTTGGAAACTACTCTAACTGAAGCTTTCTTT.